This TCR beta chain was documented in a study of blood T cell repertoires in COVID-19. Data came from immunoSEQ multiplex PCR; TCRdb stores just in-frame clones and leaves some out. The sample yields 180,000 or so clones, over 80% seen once. This receptor was obtained from a woman in her seventies with acute or convalescent COVID-19. The sample consisted of peripheral blood.

DNA for the CDR3: TGCGCCAGCAGCTTGGTGGCCGTTGCAACTAATGAAAAACTGTTTTTT. It encodes CASSLVAVATNEKLFF. This sequence joins TRBV5-1 and TRBJ1-4, with D hard to call. Per the germline V gene, CDR1 is SGHRS and CDR2 is YFSETQ. With 0 bases removed from V and 0 bases from J, the gap between germline ends came to 9 bases. This CDR3 region has 16 residues.